This T cell receptor beta chain was identified during a study of T-cell reconstitution after alpha-beta-depleted transplantation in children. There are many counts of this clonotype. Its antigen is undetermined. The CDR3 length is 13 residues. The germline V and J ends were trimmed by 6 bases and 1 base, with 9 bases remaining between them. For TCRbeta, the library was prepared with unique molecular identifiers. One entry per CDR3 protein results from TCRdb running MiXCR on the PCR reads. There are roughly 30,000 distinct CDR3 sequences in the sample; 5% to 7% occur only once, and roughly 27% lies in the top ten. Study-wide results and limits: Recipient T cells and thymic progenitors that survived were the source of the high TCRbeta diversity seen at day 60 in some patients. It was newly produced T cells that mostly accounted for T-cell counts and diversity one year after transplant. Several hundred expanded graft clones reportedly gave rise to the alpha-beta T cells present about two months after transplant.

This sample comprised peripheral blood, obtained 60 days after TCRalphabeta/CD19-depleted stem cell transplant. The receptor was derived from a child in the first two years of life who had a stem cell transplant for acute myeloid leukemia, so the T cells may come from the graft donor. The chain uses TRBV12-3 or TRBV12-4 and TRBJ1-1, with TRBD1 as a possible D gene (5 bases). CDR3 nucleotides: TGTGCCAGCAGGGGGGAGGGGAACACTGAAGCTTTCTTT. Its protein is CASRGEGNTEAFF.